These 25 T cell receptor beta chains share one sample of origin, sequenced in a study of identical twins' blood T cells. Via MiXCR, TCRdb re-called the 5' RACE reads, giving one row per CDR3 protein. The sample holds roughly 340,000 distinct CDR3 sequences, 25% to 35% seen once. The material sequenced was PBMCs. The receptors originated from a woman aged 18 to 49 in good health.

This chain links TRBV20-1 with TRBJ2-1; TRBD1 matches at 10 bases. This CDR3 comprises 15 residues. Germline CDR1 is DFQATT and CDR2 is SNEGSKA (reference sequence). The ends lost 6 bases at V and 4 bases at J; junction bases unmatched: 9. This CDR3 reads CSATGRDRGYNEQFF. In nucleotides, the CDR3 is TGCAGTGCCACGGGAAGGGACAGGGGATACAATGAGCAGTTCTTC.

This clonotype was observed a handful of times. The genes are TRBV29-1 and TRBJ1-5; D is unresolved. CDR1 and CDR2 (germline): SQVTM, ANQGSEA. The ends were cut back, 4 bases at V and 3 bases at J, with 13 bases in the middle. The CDR3 contains 14 residues. CDR3 bases: TGCAGCGTTGGGCAGGACCGACACAATCAGCCCCAGCATTTT. Translating gives CSVGQDRHNQPQHF.

V and J are TRBV10-3 and TRBJ1-2; D gene unclear. Trimming shortened V by 1 base and J by 4 bases, and 13 bases separated the two germline ends. CDR3 length: 15 residues. Per the germline V gene, CDR1 is ENHRY and CDR2 is SYGVKD. This CDR3 is CAISEFPEVSYGYTF. The CDR3 coding sequence is TGTGCCATCAGTGAGTTCCCAGAGGTCTCCTATGGCTACACCTTC.

A word on this clonotype: Because it lacks the conserved phenylalanine or tryptophan at the end, this CDR3 is likely a read error. This chain uses TRBV10-3 with TRBJ1-2; D gene uncertain. From germline, CDR1 is ENHRY and CDR2 SYGVKD. The CDR3 contains 13 residues. Trimming removed 8 bases from V and 2 bases from J, with 12 bases in between. DNA for the CDR3: TGTGCCATCGGTACGACGGGGAACTATGGCTACACCCTC. It yields the protein CAIGTTGNYGYTL.

The chain employs TRBV23-1 and TRBJ1-1, with 7 bases matching TRBD1. TRBV23-1 is sorted into the ORF group, with uncertain function. V was clipped by 3 bases and J by 2 bases; unmatched bases: 9. The CDR3 runs to 16 residues. CDR3 sequence: CASSHWRTGYNTEAFF. CDR3 bases: TGCGCCAGCAGTCACTGGAGGACAGGATATAACACTGAAGCTTTCTTT.

This chain uses TRBV27 with TRBJ1-1; D is undetermined. CDR1 is MNHEY and CDR2 is SMNVEV in the germline V gene (reference sequence). Between the trimmed V and J ends, which lost 6 bases and 7 bases, there was a span of 15 bases. CDR3 size: 13 residues. For the CDR3, the DNA is TGTGCCAGCAGGTTCGGCCGGGCGGGTGAAGCTTTCTTT. It yields the protein CASRFGRAGEAFF.

The chain couples TRBV19 to TRBJ2-1; TRBD2 matches at 10 bases. Per the germline V gene, CDR1 is LNHDA and CDR2 is SQIVND (reference sequence). Germline trimming cut 8 bases from V and 1 base from J; bases unmatched to any gene: 2. The CDR3 is made up of 14 amino acids. The CDR3 spells CASGTSESYNEQFF. CDR3 nucleotide sequence: TGTGCCAGTGGGACTAGCGAATCCTACAATGAGCAGTTCTTC.

This clonotype was seen a few times. V is TRBV29-1 and J is TRBJ2-3; 11 bases line up with TRBD2. CDR3 length equals 14 residues. Germline CDR1 reads SQVTM; CDR2 reads ANQGSEA. V lost 6 bases, J lost 2 bases, and 4 bases stayed unmatched. CDR3 nucleotide sequence: TGCAGCGTCCGACTAGCGGGGTACACAGATACGCAGTATTTT. This gives the protein CSVRLAGYTDTQYF.

The chain links TRBV11-2 to TRBJ2-1; D possibly corresponds to TRBD2 (7 bases). This CDR3 comprises 14 residues. Trimming pared 5 bases from V and 4 bases from J, leaving 12 bases between. Germline V gene sequence: CDR1 SGHAT, CDR2 FQNNGV. The CDR3 DNA sequence: TGTGCCAGCAGCGGGGGGGCACAATACAATGAGCAGTTCTTC. Translating it yields CASSGGAQYNEQFF.

The chain carries TRBV5-1 and TRBJ1-1, with D perhaps matching TRBD1 (6 bases). The CDR3 contains 14 residues. V lost 4 bases, J lost 7 bases, and 17 bases lay in between. CDR1 SGHRS and CDR2 YFSETQ come from the germline V gene. CDR3 region: CASSLLPGGSEAFF. Written as DNA, the CDR3 is TGCGCCAGCAGCCTATTACCGGGGGGCAGTGAAGCTTTCTTT.

Concerning this clonotype: This clone may be a read error of a much larger clone one base away. The chain carries TRBV7-9 and TRBJ2-1, with no clear D. The CDR3 sequence is 12 residues long. The germline V gene encodes CDR1 SEHNR and CDR2 FQNEAQ (reference sequence). The CDR3 loop is CVSSLQNNEQFF. In DNA, the CDR3 is TGTGTCAGCAGCTTACAAAACAATGAGCAGTTCTTC.

CDR3 bases: TGTGCCAATACGGACGGCCAGACTGAAGCTTTCTTT. Translated, it gives CANTDGQTEAFF. This sequence joins TRBV6-8 and TRBJ1-1; D gene unclear. The V end was cut by 10 bases, the J end by 5 bases, with 14 bases between. The CDR3 consists of 12 residues. The germline V gene has CDR1 MNHGY and CDR2 SAAAGT.

This clonotype was detected many times. V is TRBV28 and J is TRBJ2-1, with TRBD2 as a possible D gene (6 bases). The CDR3 has 14 amino acids. Between the trimmed V and J ends, which lost 7 bases and 9 bases, there was a span of 19 bases. Germline loops: CDR1 MDHEN, CDR2 SYDVKM. The CDR3 bases are TGTGCCAGCACCCCTATCACCCGGGGGAGTGAGCAGTTCTTC. Amino acid sequence: CASTPITRGSEQFF.

This clonotype was picked up a small number of times. The J gene is TRBJ1-5, the V gene TRBV28; no clear D gene. Trimming left V 8 bases short and J 4 bases short, with 12 bases between. This CDR3 contains 13 residues. Germline lookup yields CDR1 MDHEN and CDR2 SYDVKM. In nucleotides, the CDR3 is TGTGCCAGCGGAGACCTACAGAATCAGCCCCAGCATTTT. Its translation is CASGDLQNQPQHF.

This chain uses TRBV18 with TRBJ1-1, with a possible D match to TRBD1 (6 bases). V was pared by 3 bases and J by 1 base, with 15 bases between. Germline values: CDR1 KGHSH, CDR2 LQKENI. The CDR3 covers 16 residues. This CDR3 is CASSPAVDSRNTEAFF. Written as DNA, the CDR3 is TGTGCCAGCTCACCCGCCGTGGACAGCCGGAACACTGAAGCTTTCTTT.

The chain is built from TRBV10-3 and TRBJ1-2; TRBD1 aligns across 7 bases. Germline V CDR1 and CDR2: ENHRY, SYGVKD. Unmatched junction bases numbered 5, after V lost 7 bases and J lost 3 bases. This CDR3 is 13 amino acids long. Here the CDR3 DNA reads TGTGCCATCACCTACGACAGGGACTATGGCTACACCTTC. It is translated as CAITYDRDYGYTF.

The genes are TRBV14 and TRBJ2-3, with 8 bases matching TRBD2. This CDR3 is 15 amino acids long. Unmatched junction bases numbered 8, after V lost 8 bases and J lost 1 base. From germline, CDR1 is SGHDN and CDR2 FVKESK. CDR3 in DNA: TGTGCCAGCTCCTGGACTAGCCCACGCACAGATACGCAGTATTTT. This translates into CASSWTSPRTDTQYF.

This clonotype showed up just a few times. The chain is built from TRBV23-1 and TRBJ1-1, with D tentatively TRBD1 (6 bases). TRBV23-1 is placed among ORFs of uncertain function. The CDR3 spans 14 residues. V was shortened by 2 bases and J by 1 base, with 8 bases between the two germline ends. The CDR3 region has the DNA TGCGCCAGCAGTCAACGACAGGAGAACACTGAAGCTTTCTTT. Amino acid sequence: CASSQRQENTEAFF.

This clonotype was picked up a small number of times. The chain is built from TRBV20-1 and TRBJ2-5; no firm D call. There are 12 residues in the CDR3. Per the germline V gene, CDR1 is DFQATT and CDR2 is SNEGSKA (reference sequence). The V gene lost 5 bases and the J gene lost 2 bases, with 9 bases spanning the gap. DNA for the CDR3: TGCAGTGCTTTAGCCCGACAAGAGACCCAGTACTTC. Its translation is CSALARQETQYF.

The gene calls are TRBV10-3 and TRBJ1-2; D gene ambiguous. This CDR3 is built from 15 residues. CDR1 is ENHRY and CDR2 is SYGVKD in the germline V gene. Trimming took off 5 bases at V and 4 bases at J, with 17 bases between the two ends. This chain's CDR3 is CAISSSGKASYGYTF. DNA for the CDR3: TGTGCCATCAGTTCAAGCGGAAAAGCTAGCTATGGCTACACCTTC.

The gene calls are TRBV6-6 and TRBJ1-3; D is uncertain. Germline CDR1 and CDR2: MNHNY and SVGAGI (reference sequence). This CDR3 region has 14 residues. V lost 7 bases to trimming and J lost 0 bases, with 10 bases between them. Here the CDR3 DNA reads TGTGCCAGCATAGCCAGTACCTCTGGAAACACCATATATTTT. Translation: CASIASTSGNTIYF.

V is TRBV12-3 or TRBV12-4 and J is TRBJ2-7, with TRBD2 matching 10 bases. The CDR3 totals 14 residues. V lost 6 bases, J lost 2 bases, and 4 bases stayed unmatched. CDR3 in amino acids: CASRSGLATYEQYF. CDR3 bases: TGTGCCAGCAGGTCGGGACTAGCGACCTACGAGCAGTACTTC.

The chain couples TRBV6-6 to TRBJ2-1; no firm D call. This CDR3 spans 14 amino acids. Germline V gene lookup returns CDR1 MNHNY and CDR2 SVGAGI (reference sequence). V lost 0 bases to trimming and J lost 14 bases, with 17 bases between them. CDR3 nucleotides: TGTGCCAGCAGTTACTCCGGCGGTGACCTGTGGAAGTTCTTC. Translated: CASSYSGGDLWKFF.

V usage is TRBV5-6 and J usage is TRBJ2-1; possible D gene TRBD2, 5 bases. The germline V gene encodes CDR1 SGHDT and CDR2 YYEEEE. Trimming took off 1 base at V and 2 bases at J, with 16 bases between the two ends. The CDR3 consists of 17 residues. The CDR3 bases are TGTGCCAGCAGCTTGTTAACTAGTGCCCCCCCCTACAATGAGCAGTTCTTC. This translates into CASSLLTSAPPYNEQFF.

This clonotype has more than one count but fewer than ten. In DNA, the CDR3 is TGCGCCAGCCTTGGGGCGGGAGATGAGCAGTTCTTC. It codes for CASLGAGDEQFF. The rearrangement uses TRBV5-1 and TRBJ2-1; TRBD2 matches 7 bases. This CDR3 spans 12 amino acids. Germline lookup yields CDR1 SGHRS and CDR2 YFSETQ. V was clipped by 7 bases and J by 8 bases; unmatched bases: 6.